The 32 T cell receptor beta chains below all came from one sample that was sequenced in a study of blood T cells in healthy people across ages. Sample-barcoded 5' priming and a J-beta primer mix drove a second PCR of roughly 6 to 12 cycles. TCRdb analysed the 5' RACE reads with MiXCR anew, one entry per CDR3 protein. The sample lists around 1,700,000 distinct CDR3 sequences, approximately 30% occurring once. Material: blood. The receptors here all came from a woman between 25 and 40 years old in good health.

This sequence joins TRBV12-3 or TRBV12-4 and TRBJ2-1; no reliable D call. V lost 6 bases and J 7 bases, leaving 7 bases between the germline ends. The CDR3 is 11 residues long. CDR3: CASRKENEQFF. The CDR3 coding sequence is TGTGCCAGCAGAAAAGAGAATGAGCAGTTCTTC.

This clonotype was detected a few times. The CDR3 nucleotides are TGTGCCAGCAGTCGAAGGGACGTGGACAATCAGCCCCAGCATTTT. Translated, it gives CASSRRDVDNQPQHF. The gene calls are TRBV6-6 and TRBJ1-5, with a tentative D call TRBD1 (5 bases). The CDR3 consists of 15 residues. Germline assignment: CDR1 MNHNY and CDR2 SVGAGI (reference sequence). V gave up 5 bases and J gave up 3 bases, with 14 bases separating them.

This clonotype has only a few counts. This chain connects TRBV27 to TRBJ2-1, with TRBD2 matching over 8 bases. CDR1 and CDR2 (germline): MNHEY, SMNVEV (reference sequence). J was trimmed by 3 bases and V by 7 bases; bases with no gene match: 5. The CDR3 loop spans 14 amino acids. The CDR3 sequence is CASTTGGVYNEQFF. As DNA, the CDR3 is TGTGCCAGCACCACCGGGGGGGTCTACAATGAGCAGTTCTTC.

This clonotype was recorded many times. The genes are TRBV12-3 or TRBV12-4 and TRBJ2-7; no firm D call. The CDR3 is made up of 10 amino acids. The V gene lost 7 bases and the J gene lost 4 bases, with 5 bases spanning the gap. The CDR3 spells CASTLYEQYF. Written as DNA, the CDR3 is TGTGCCAGCACCTTATACGAGCAGTACTTC.

This clonotype was counted between two and nine times. The J gene is TRBJ2-4, the V gene TRBV11-1, with D perhaps TRBD2 (5 bases). From germline, CDR1 is SGHAT and CDR2 FQDESV (reference sequence). V lost 7 bases and J lost 9, with 16 bases in between. CDR3 length: 13 amino acids. The CDR3 DNA reads as TGTGCCAGCACGAACAACAGACGGGGCATTCAGTACTTC. Translated, it gives CASTNNRRGIQYF. Looking up the rest from reference TRBV11-1 and TRBJ2-4 gives the full variable domain: EAEVAQSPRYKITEKSQAVAFWCDPISGHATLYWYRQILGQGPELLVQFQDESVVDDSQLPKDRFSAERLKGVDSTLKIQPAELGDSAMYLCASTNNRRGIQYFGAGTRLSVL.

On this clonotype itself: An end of the junction differs from the germline gene, which may be a read error. The chain links TRBV12-3 or TRBV12-4 to TRBJ2-3; weak D call: TRBD1 (6 bases). This CDR3 is 15 amino acids long. CDR3 DNA: TGTGCCAGCAGTTTCAAGGGGGTGTCCACAGATATGCAGTATTTT. Translation gives CASSFKGVSTDMQYF.

Points on this clonotype: The junction departs from the called germline gene at one end, perhaps through a read error. The chain uses TRBV7-9 and TRBJ2-7; the D is unclear. CDR1 is SEHNR and CDR2 is FQNEAQ in the germline V gene (reference sequence). CDR3 size: 12 residues. CDR3 protein: CASSLDNYGQYF. CDR3 in DNA: TGTGCCAGCAGCCTCGACAACTACGGGCAGTACTTC.

This clonotype was observed a handful of times. This chain joins TRBV20-1 and TRBJ1-2; D is ambiguous. Germline V gene sequence: CDR1 DFQATT, CDR2 SNEGSKA (reference sequence). This CDR3 is built from 11 residues. Between the trimmed V and J ends, which lost 5 bases and 5 bases, there was a span of 9 bases. The CDR3 DNA sequence: TGCAGTGCTGATCAGAATTATGGCTACACCTTC. This translates into CSADQNYGYTF.

This clonotype was counted between two and nine times. The chain links TRBV6-6 to TRBJ2-6, with unresolved D. The CDR3 sequence is 13 residues long. Germline lookup yields CDR1 MNHNY and CDR2 SVGAGI (reference sequence). The V end was cut by 8 bases, the J end by 4 bases, with 9 bases between. CDR3 nucleotides: TGTGCCAGCTTGGTCGCAGGGGCCAACGTCCTGACTTTC. Amino acid sequence: CASLVAGANVLTF.

This clonotype has only a few counts. The V call is TRBV29-1, the J call TRBJ2-7; tentative D call: TRBD2 (7 bases). The ends were cut back, 4 bases at V and 0 bases at J, with 10 bases in the middle. CDR1 SQVTM and CDR2 ANQGSEA come from the germline V gene. The CDR3 runs 13 residues. The CDR3, as DNA: TGCAGCGTTGGGGGGGGGCTCTCCTACGAGCAGTACTTC. Translating it yields CSVGGGLSYEQYF.

This clonotype was counted between two and nine times. The rearrangement uses TRBV7-9 and TRBJ2-7, with 14 bases aligning to TRBD2. CDR3 length: 17 amino acids. The V and J ends lost 6 bases and 0 bases, in that order; junction bases with no gene match: 7. The V gene's germline CDR1 is SEHNR and CDR2 FQNEAQ (reference sequence). As DNA, the CDR3 is TGTGCCAGCAGTCCGGGACTAGCGGGGGTCATCTCCTACGAGCAGTACTTC. Amino acids: CASSPGLAGVISYEQYF. The whole variable domain, filled in from reference TRBV7-9 and TRBJ2-7, reads DTGVSQNPRHKITKRGQNVTFRCDPISEHNRLYWYRQTLGQGPEFLTYFQNEAQLEKSRLLSDRFSAERPKGSFSTLEIQRTEQGDSAMYLCASSPGLAGVISYEQYFGPGTRLTVT.

About this clonotype itself: This may be a read error, as it is one base from a much larger clone. The chain uses TRBV7-9 and TRBJ2-1; D may be TRBD1 or TRBD2 (5 bases each). Germline V gene sequence: CDR1 SEHNR, CDR2 FQNEAQ (reference sequence). The CDR3 spans 15 residues. CDR3 sequence reads: CASSSGPRSYNGQFF. CDR3 sequence (DNA): TGTGCCAGCAGCTCGGGACCGCGCTCCTACAATGGGCAGTTCTTC. The entire variable domain, with the rest obtained from reference TRBV7-9 and TRBJ2-1, is as follows: DTGVSQNPRHKITKRGQNVTFRCDPISEHNRLYWYRQTLGQGPEFLTYFQNEAQLEKSRLLSDRFSAERPKGSFSTLEIQRTEQGDSAMYLCASSSGPRSYNGQFFGPGTRLTVL.

Points on this clonotype: At one boundary the junction diverges from the germline segment, which might be a read error. V usage is TRBV7-2 and J usage is TRBJ2-3; 11 positions match TRBD1. The CDR3 has 15 residues. Looked up from germline, CDR1 is SGHTA and CDR2 is FQGNSA. CDR3 sequence: CASSLRGQGVDTQYF. CDR3 coding DNA: TGCGCCAGCAGCTTAAGGGGACAGGGGGTAGATACGCAGTATTTT.

The chain carries TRBV20-1 and TRBJ2-1; maybe TRBD2 (5 bases). The V gene's germline CDR1 is DFQATT and CDR2 SNEGSKA (reference sequence). Trimming took 0 bases from V and 0 from J, leaving 21 bases between them. There are 19 residues in the CDR3. CDR3 sequence (DNA): TGCAGTGCTAGAGAATTTCGGGGTAGCGCCCTAAGCTCCTACAATGAGCAGTTCTTC. Translating gives CSAREFRGSALSSYNEQFF.

The CDR3 protein is CASGYSSGNTEAFF. The DNA for the CDR3 is TGTGCCAGCGGCTATAGTTCCGGGAACACTGAAGCTTTCTTT. The chain recombines TRBV5-5 with TRBJ1-1; D is ambiguous. Between the trimmed V and J ends, which lost 7 bases and 1 base, there was a span of 14 bases. This CDR3 has 14 amino acids. Germline CDR1 is SGHKS and CDR2 is YYEKEE (reference sequence).

Concerning this clonotype itself: One end of the junction varies from germline; a read error may be responsible. V and J are TRBV11-2 and TRBJ2-5; D unclear. The J call may be in error: the DNA end matches TRBJ2-7 better. Per the germline V gene, CDR1 is SGHAT and CDR2 is FQNNGV. The CDR3 contains 15 residues. CDR3: CASSLEGGLSCEQYF. CDR3 nucleotides: TGTGCCAGCAGCTTAGAGGGCGGCTTATCCTGCGAGCAGTACTTC.

With regard to this clonotype: Likely a read error: the CDR3 ends without its conserved phenylalanine or tryptophan. This chain links TRBV5-1 with TRBJ2-7, with 7 bases aligning to TRBD2. Germline lookup yields CDR1 SGHRS and CDR2 YFSETQ. V dropped 6 bases and J dropped 6; count of bases not matched to a gene: 3. The CDR3 consists of 11 residues. The CDR3 loop reads CASTTGGEQYS. In nucleotides, the CDR3 is TGCGCCAGCACCACGGGAGGCGAGCAGTACTCC.

This clonotype was seen at least ten times. J is TRBJ1-6 and V is TRBV7-2, with 9 bases fitting TRBD1. Per the germline V gene, CDR1 is SGHTA and CDR2 is FQGNSA. V shed 3 bases, J shed 7 bases, and the junction held 4 bases outside the gene matches. This CDR3 has 15 residues. The CDR3 DNA sequence: TGTGCCAGCAGCTTCGGAGGACAGGGGAATTCACCCCTCCACTTT. Translation: CASSFGGQGNSPLHF.

This clonotype was recorded at least ten times. This rearrangement joins TRBV7-2 to TRBJ2-5; D could derive from TRBD1 or TRBD2 (6 bases each). Trimming stripped 1 base from V and 1 base from J, with 13 bases between. Germline assignment: CDR1 SGHTA and CDR2 FQGNSA. The CDR3 spans 16 residues. In nucleotides, the CDR3 is TGTGCCAGCAGCTTAGTCCAGGGGACTTTCCAAGAGACCCAGTACTTC. This encodes CASSLVQGTFQETQYF.

Regarding this clonotype: This sequence may be a read error, since a much larger clone differs from it by one base. The J gene is TRBJ1-5, the V gene TRBV27, with 9 bases fitting TRBD1. CDR3 length: 14 amino acids. Germline loops: CDR1 MNHEY, CDR2 SMNVEV (reference sequence). With 6 bases clipped from V and 4 bases from J, the junction kept 4 bases outside the gene matches. CDR3 in DNA: TGTGCCAGCAGGATGACAGGGGGTAATCAGCCCCAGCATTTT. Encoded protein: CASRMTGGNQPQHF.

This clonotype has a count of ten or more. The chain uses TRBV5-5 and TRBJ1-4; D is perhaps TRBD1 (6 bases). Germline CDR1 is SGHKS and CDR2 is YYEKEE (reference sequence). This CDR3 is 17 amino acids long. V lost 0 bases and J lost 0, with 12 bases in between. The CDR3 loop reads CASSLETGFATNEKLFF. The CDR3 region has the DNA TGTGCCAGCAGCTTGGAGACAGGATTTGCAACTAATGAAAAACTGTTTTTT.

Many counts were recorded for this clonotype. The V gene is TRBV12-3 or TRBV12-4, the J gene TRBJ2-7; D is ambiguous. V was pared by 5 bases and J by 6 bases, with 8 bases between. This CDR3 region has 11 residues. The CDR3 region has the DNA TGTGCCAGCAGTAGCAGAGGCGAGCAGTACTTC. Residues: CASSSRGEQYF.

This clonotype has a handful of counts. The V call is TRBV20-1, the J call TRBJ2-1, with D possibly TRBD1 on 5 matching bases. The CDR3 length is 13 residues. Trimming left V 5 bases short and J 8 bases short, with 16 bases between. Germline values: CDR1 DFQATT, CDR2 SNEGSKA (reference sequence). The CDR3 bases are TGCAGTGCTTCCTCGGACATGTTCGATGAGCAGTTCTTC. This translates into CSASSDMFDEQFF.

In its sample, this clonotype was seen a few times. The chain uses TRBV10-2 and TRBJ2-5; D perhaps matches TRBD1 (6 bases). V shed 4 bases and J shed 7 bases, with 13 bases lying between them. The CDR3 contains 13 residues. The germline gives CDR1 WSHSY, CDR2 SAAADI. The CDR3 region has the DNA TGCGCCAGCAGTGTTGAGGGGGAGTGGACCCAGTACTTC. This codes for CASSVEGEWTQYF.

J is TRBJ2-7 and V is TRBV7-9; D gene uncertain. Trimming removed 5 bases from V and 1 base from J, with 12 bases in between. CDR1 is SEHNR and CDR2 is FQNEAQ in the germline V gene (reference sequence). The CDR3 loop spans 14 amino acids. This chain's CDR3 is CASSPRSESYEQYF. The CDR3 DNA sequence: TGTGCCAGCAGCCCCCGGTCGGAATCCTACGAGCAGTACTTC.

This clonotype turned up a few times. The chain recombines TRBV20-1 with TRBJ2-1; D tentatively reads TRBD1 or TRBD2 (5 bases each). The CDR3 runs to 15 residues. Trimming pared 6 bases from V and 0 bases from J, leaving 15 bases between. The germline V gene encodes CDR1 DFQATT and CDR2 SNEGSKA (reference sequence). The CDR3 sequence: CSAGRAQSSYNEQFF. CDR3 DNA sequence: TGCAGTGCGGGGCGGGCCCAGAGCTCCTACAATGAGCAGTTCTTC.

The CDR3 DNA sequence: TGTGCCAGCAGTGACTCGCATGCTGAGCAGTTCTTC. Translation gives CASSDSHAEQFF. The rearrangement joins TRBV6-4 to TRBJ2-1; D gene unclear. V lost 0 bases to trimming and J lost 9 bases, with 6 bases between them. The CDR3 is 12 amino acids. Germline V CDR1 and CDR2: MRHNA, SNTAGT.

This clonotype came up a few times. The J gene is TRBJ2-3, the V gene TRBV6-1; D unclear. From germline, CDR1 is MNHNS and CDR2 SASEGT. The V end lost 7 bases, the J end lost 1 base, and 12 bases lay between the germline ends. This CDR3 has 14 amino acids. The CDR3 DNA sequence: TGTGCCAGCATTCCCATCCAACGCACAGATACGCAGTATTTT. Translated: CASIPIQRTDTQYF.

The V call is TRBV20-1, the J call TRBJ2-1, with D perhaps TRBD2 (5 bases). V was clipped by 1 base and J by 8 bases, with 15 bases between them. This CDR3 is 14 amino acids long. Germline V gives CDR1 DFQATT, CDR2 SNEGSKA (reference sequence). CDR3 sequence reads: CSARVWLASDEQFF. CDR3 coding DNA: TGCAGTGCTAGAGTTTGGCTAGCTTCCGATGAGCAGTTCTTC.

This clonotype was detected many times. CDR3 amino acids: CASSFGQGGGYTF. The CDR3 region has the DNA TGTGCCAGCAGTTTTGGACAGGGGGGTGGCTACACCTTC. This sequence joins TRBV7-9 and TRBJ1-2; 10 bases fit TRBD1. Per germline, CDR1 SEHNR and CDR2 FQNEAQ (reference sequence). The CDR3 consists of 13 residues. V trimming: 6 bases; J trimming: 7 bases; junction bases outside the gene matches: 5. Drawing the rest from reference TRBV7-9 and TRBJ1-2, the complete variable domain is DTGVSQNPRHKITKRGQNVTFRCDPISEHNRLYWYRQTLGQGPEFLTYFQNEAQLEKSRLLSDRFSAERPKGSFSTLEIQRTEQGDSAMYLCASSFGQGGGYTFGSGTRLTVV.

The chain recombines TRBV12-3 or TRBV12-4 with TRBJ1-5; D remains unclear. CDR3 length: 15 residues. With 2 bases removed from V and 5 bases from J, the gap between germline ends came to 13 bases. CDR3 sequence reads: CASSLSGSYYQPQHF. DNA for the CDR3: TGTGCCAGCAGTTTATCGGGATCGTACTATCAGCCCCAGCATTTT.

The J gene is TRBJ2-7, the V gene TRBV7-2; D is ambiguous. This CDR3 spans 14 amino acids. Per the germline V gene, CDR1 is SGHTA and CDR2 is FQGNSA. V was clipped by 1 base and J by 2 bases, with 9 bases between them. This chain's CDR3 is CASSLGIQAYEQYF. CDR3 coding DNA: TGTGCCAGCAGCTTAGGCATCCAAGCCTACGAGCAGTACTTC.